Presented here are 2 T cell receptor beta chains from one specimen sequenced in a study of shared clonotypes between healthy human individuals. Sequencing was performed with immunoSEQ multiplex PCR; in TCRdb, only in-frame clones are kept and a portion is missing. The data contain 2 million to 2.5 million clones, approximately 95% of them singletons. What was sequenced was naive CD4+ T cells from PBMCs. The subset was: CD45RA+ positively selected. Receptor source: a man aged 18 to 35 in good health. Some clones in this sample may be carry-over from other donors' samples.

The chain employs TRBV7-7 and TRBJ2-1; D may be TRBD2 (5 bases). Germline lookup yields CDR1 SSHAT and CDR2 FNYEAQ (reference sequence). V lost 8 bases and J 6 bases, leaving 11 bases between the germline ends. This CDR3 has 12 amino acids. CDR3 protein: CASAGEGNEQFF. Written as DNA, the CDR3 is TGTGCCAGCGCCGGGGAAGGCAATGAGCAGTTCTTC.

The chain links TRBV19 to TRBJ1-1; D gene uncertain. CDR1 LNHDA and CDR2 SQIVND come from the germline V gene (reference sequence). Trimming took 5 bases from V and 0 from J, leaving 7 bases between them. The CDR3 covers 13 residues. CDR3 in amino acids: CASSQFMNTEAFF. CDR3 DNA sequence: TGTGCCAGTAGTCAGTTCATGAACACTGAAGCTTTCTTT.